These 17 T cell receptor beta chains were sequenced from one sample in a study of technical replicates of blood from a handful of donors. TCRdb's copy holds only in-frame clones and misses some; the assay was immunoSEQ multiplex PCR. The table shows tens of thousands of clones, with 90% to 95% occurring only once. The sequenced sample was T cells isolated from PBMCs. The receptors stem from a human donor in good health.

The chain carries TRBV9 and TRBJ2-7, with 10 positions matching TRBD1. This CDR3 has 16 amino acids. CDR1 SGDLS and CDR2 YYNGEE come from the germline V gene. Trimming removed 4 bases from V and 1 base from J; junction bases left unmatched: 8. CDR3 loop: CASSKTGGAGSYEQYF. In nucleotides, the CDR3 is TGTGCCAGCAGCAAGACAGGGGGCGCAGGGTCCTACGAGCAGTACTTC.

The rearrangement uses TRBV7-2 and TRBJ1-5; possible D gene TRBD1, 6 bases. The CDR3 covers 17 residues. Germline V gene sequence: CDR1 SGHTA, CDR2 FQGNSA. V was trimmed by 1 base and J by 3 bases, leaving 16 bases between them. CDR3 in amino acids: CASSLDGGLLNNQPQHF. The CDR3 DNA sequence: TGTGCCAGCAGCTTAGACGGGGGGCTCCTCAACAATCAGCCCCAGCATTTT.

This sequence joins TRBV7-7 and TRBJ2-1, with a weak D call TRBD1 (5 bases). The CDR3 has 16 residues. V was trimmed by 1 base and J by 5 bases, leaving 15 bases between them. Germline CDR1 is SSHAT and CDR2 is FNYEAQ (reference sequence). The CDR3 bases are TGTGCCAGCAGCTTAGGCCTTAAATTACAGGACAATGAGCAGTTCTTC. The encoded protein is CASSLGLKLQDNEQFF.

V gene TRBV4-1 combines with J gene TRBJ2-3, with D maybe TRBD2 (6 bases). V was pared by 4 bases and J by 6 bases, with 14 bases between. The CDR3 contains 14 residues. Germline V gives CDR1 MGHRA, CDR2 YSYEKL. The CDR3 DNA follows: TGCGCCAGCAGCCCCGGCCGGGAGAGGGATACGCAGTATTTT. Translating gives CASSPGRERDTQYF.

The CDR3 DNA reads TGTGCCAGCAGTTACGGACAACTAGCGGGAGAGACCCAGTACTTC. Protein: CASSYGQLAGETQYF. This sequence joins TRBV6-5 and TRBJ2-5; 9 bases align to TRBD2. The ends lost 2 bases at V and 4 bases at J; junction bases unmatched: 5. Germline CDR1 is MNHEY and CDR2 is SVGAGI. The CDR3 covers 15 residues.

The rearrangement uses TRBV18 and TRBJ2-7, with D possibly matching TRBD2 (5 bases). CDR3 length: 13 amino acids. Trimming pared 0 bases from V and 5 bases from J, leaving 8 bases between. Germline CDR1 KGHSH, CDR2 LQKENI. CDR3 coding DNA: TGTGCCAGCTCACCACCGACGGGGAACGAGCAGTACTTC. It translates to CASSPPTGNEQYF.

The chain's CDR3 is CASSLASGLAADTQYF. The CDR3 region has the DNA TGTGCCAGCAGCTTAGCCTCAGGACTAGCGGCAGATACGCAGTATTTT. The V call is TRBV11-2, the J call TRBJ2-3; 10 nucleotides line up with TRBD2. The CDR3 extends over 16 amino acids. With 1 base clipped from V and 4 bases from J, the junction kept 5 bases outside the gene matches. The V gene's germline CDR1 is SGHAT and CDR2 FQNNGV.

For the CDR3, the DNA is TGTGCCAGCAGCTTATACGGGTCTACGGTCACCGGGGAGCTGTTTTTT. This sequence encodes CASSLYGSTVTGELFF. V is TRBV7-2 and J is TRBJ2-2, with D uncertain. From germline, CDR1 is SGHTA and CDR2 FQGNSA. The CDR3 runs 16 residues. Deletions cut 2 bases from V and 4 bases from J, with 14 bases between.

This chain uses TRBV7-9 with TRBJ2-7, with D perhaps TRBD2 (6 bases). Germline CDR1 is SEHNR and CDR2 is FQNEAQ (reference sequence). The CDR3 loop spans 14 amino acids. V lost 1 base and J 5 bases, leaving 12 bases between the germline ends. The CDR3 protein is CASSLDGRRDEQYF. DNA of the CDR3: TGTGCCAGCAGCTTAGACGGGAGAAGAGACGAGCAGTACTTC.

The J gene is TRBJ2-5, the V gene TRBV4-1; possible D gene TRBD2, 7 bases. Germline V gene data show CDR1 as MGHRA and CDR2 as YSYEKL. Trimming stripped 0 bases from V and 4 bases from J, with 12 bases between. This CDR3 is 15 amino acids long. The CDR3 DNA reads TGCGCCAGCAGCCAAGAAGGGGGGGGCGGAGAGACCCAGTACTTC. It encodes CASSQEGGGGETQYF.

The V call is TRBV2, the J call TRBJ1-2; D may be TRBD1 (5 bases). The germline gives CDR1 SNHLY, CDR2 FYNNEI. V was cut by 4 bases and J by 6 bases, with 6 bases left in between. The CDR3 consists of 11 residues. This CDR3 is CASSVGDGYTF. CDR3 DNA: TGTGCCAGCAGTGTAGGGGATGGCTACACCTTC.

V usage is TRBV5-6 and J usage is TRBJ2-1; 11 bases fit TRBD2. After removal of 5 bases from V and 0 bases from J, the junction contained 4 bases not matched to a gene. This CDR3 comprises 16 residues. Germline V CDR1 and CDR2: SGHDT, YYEEEE. The CDR3 coding sequence is TGTGCCAGCAGACCTACTAGCGGGAGCTCCTACAATGAGCAGTTCTTC. Amino acid sequence: CASRPTSGSSYNEQFF.

This clone was detected a few times. This chain uses TRBV7-9 with TRBJ1-1, with 8 bases identical to TRBD1. From germline, CDR1 is SEHNR and CDR2 FQNEAQ (reference sequence). The CDR3 length is 14 residues. V shed 5 bases, J shed 0 bases, and the junction held 2 bases outside the gene matches. The chain's CDR3 is CASSRTGMNTEAFF. CDR3 bases: TGTGCCAGCAGCAGGACAGGGATGAACACTGAAGCTTTCTTT.

This chain links TRBV19 with TRBJ2-3; a weak D match, TRBD2 (5 bases). V was cut by 10 bases and J by 5 bases, with 22 bases left in between. CDR1 is LNHDA and CDR2 is SQIVND in the germline V gene (reference sequence). This CDR3 is 15 amino acids long. The CDR3 protein is CATQDGGLAGDTQYF. CDR3 coding DNA: TGTGCCACCCAGGATGGTGGGCTAGCTGGAGATACGCAGTATTTT.

This rearrangement joins TRBV4-3 to TRBJ2-1; D gene unclear. Deletions cut 0 bases from V and 0 bases from J, with 3 bases between. The germline gives CDR1 LGHNA, CDR2 YSLEER. The CDR3 runs to 14 residues. Here the CDR3 DNA reads TGCGCCAGCAGCCAAGATCTCTCCTACAATGAGCAGTTCTTC. Encoded protein: CASSQDLSYNEQFF.

The V and J genes are TRBV30 and TRBJ2-6; D is unresolved. This CDR3 is 14 amino acids long. The V end lost 4 bases, the J end lost 1 base, and 8 bases lay between the germline ends. Germline-derived CDR1 and CDR2 are GTSNPN and SVGIG (reference sequence). The CDR3 is CAWTVQSGANVLTF. DNA for the CDR3: TGTGCCTGGACCGTTCAGTCTGGGGCCAACGTCCTGACTTTC.

This clone was seen a few times. The gene calls are TRBV5-8 and TRBJ1-1; D gene unclear. The CDR3 runs 13 residues. The germline V and J ends were trimmed by 2 bases and 1 base, with 6 bases remaining between them. Germline CDR1 reads SGHTS; CDR2 reads YDEGEE. The CDR3 reads CASSFFRNTEAFF. CDR3 DNA: TGTGCCAGCAGCTTTTTCAGGAACACTGAAGCTTTCTTT.